These 4 T cell receptor beta chains came from one sample sequenced in a study of OX40 agonist ivuxolimab in advanced cancers. The protocol was immunoSEQ multiplex PCR, while the TCRdb copy is restricted to in-frame clones and leaves out a portion. The data contain roughly 40,000 clones, around 90% of them seen just once; the ten biggest clones take up about 6%. Sequencing was performed on CD4+ or CD8+ T cells sorted from blood, taken in a trial of the OX40 agonist ivuxolimab. Receptors were obtained from an adult with an advanced solid tumor such as melanoma, head and neck, liver or kidney cancer.

The chain is built from TRBV28 and TRBJ1-4; TRBD1 matches 7 bases. Unmatched junction bases numbered 9, after V lost 3 bases and J lost 8 bases. This CDR3 contains 15 residues. The germline V gene has CDR1 MDHEN and CDR2 SYDVKM. The CDR3 loop reads CASSLVTGVGEKLFF. CDR3 nucleotide sequence: TGTGCCAGCAGTTTGGTCACAGGGGTGGGCGAAAAACTGTTTTTT.

This clone was seen a few times. The chain joins TRBV29-1 to TRBJ1-1; TRBD1 is a possible D gene (5 bases). The CDR3 extends over 12 amino acids. V lost 3 bases and J lost 5, with 10 bases in between. Germline V gene sequence: CDR1 SQVTM, CDR2 ANQGSEA. The CDR3 DNA reads as TGCAGCGTTGATAAGGGGAGGACTGAAGCTTTCTTT. Protein: CSVDKGRTEAFF.

The chain recombines TRBV5-1 with TRBJ1-3; D perhaps matches TRBD1 (5 bases). CDR3 length: 17 amino acids. V lost 4 bases and J lost 0, with 17 bases in between. Per germline, CDR1 SGHRS and CDR2 YFSETQ. CDR3 loop: CASSAPAGASSGNTIYF. In nucleotides, the CDR3 is TGCGCCAGCAGCGCCCCGGCTGGGGCGAGCTCTGGAAACACCATATATTTT.

The rearrangement joins TRBV1 to TRBJ2-3. TRBV1 is shown as a pseudogene. The CDR3 totals 13 residues. The CDR3, as DNA: TGCACCAGACTGAGCGGAGGGGGTGATACGCAGTATTTT. This sequence encodes CTRLSGGGDTQYF.